These 10 T cell receptor beta chains share one sample of origin, sequenced in a study of T cell responses to AZD1222 COVID-19 vaccine. Only in-frame clones appear in the TCRdb table, and some are missing; sequencing was by immunoSEQ multiplex PCR. The table shows more than 95,000 clones, with roughly 88% occurring only once. This specimen consisted of peripheral blood, obtained on day 0 of AZD1222 vaccination. The source is an adult in good health.

This sequence joins TRBV30 and TRBJ1-1; D call uncertain. Trimming pared 5 bases from V and 5 bases from J, leaving 15 bases between. The V gene's germline CDR1 is GTSNPN and CDR2 SVGIG (reference sequence). CDR3 length: 13 residues. The CDR3, as DNA: TGTGCCTGGGCTAGGCCCGGGGAGACTGAAGCTTTCTTT. Amino acids: CAWARPGETEAFF.

V gene TRBV27 combines with J gene TRBJ2-3; D gene ambiguous. The ends were cut back, 5 bases at V and 0 bases at J, with 6 bases in the middle. This CDR3 region has 13 residues. CDR1 and CDR2 (germline): MNHEY, SMNVEV (reference sequence). Here the CDR3 reads CASSLQSTDTQYF. The CDR3, as DNA: TGTGCCAGCAGTCTACAAAGCACAGATACGCAGTATTTT.

This clone was detected only a few times. The CDR3 spells CASSDRVNTEAFF. CDR3 in DNA: TGCGCCAGCAGCGACAGGGTGAACACTGAAGCTTTCTTT. This chain joins TRBV5-1 and TRBJ1-1; TRBD1 aligns across 7 bases. Unmatched junction bases numbered 0, after V lost 4 bases and J lost 0 bases. This CDR3 spans 13 amino acids. The V gene's germline CDR1 is SGHRS and CDR2 YFSETQ.

The J gene is TRBJ1-2, the V gene TRBV7-3, with D tentatively TRBD1 (6 bases). V lost 2 bases and J 3 bases, leaving 16 bases between the germline ends. Germline loops: CDR1 SGHTA, CDR2 FQGTGA. The length of the CDR3 is 16 residues. In DNA form, the CDR3 reads TGTGCCAGCAGCTTATCAGCAGGGGCGCTCTACTATGGCTACACCTTC. This sequence encodes CASSLSAGALYYGYTF.

The chain is built from TRBV18 and TRBJ1-1; 9 positions match TRBD1. Trimming took 3 bases from V and 7 from J; bases not matched to a gene: 9. The CDR3 totals 15 residues. The germline V gene has CDR1 KGHSH and CDR2 LQKENI. The CDR3 region is CASSPRGTGSGEAFF. The CDR3 nucleotides read TGTGCCAGCTCACCCCGAGGGACAGGGTCTGGTGAAGCTTTCTTT.

V and J are TRBV9 and TRBJ2-1; D call uncertain. Germline assignment: CDR1 SGDLS and CDR2 YYNGEE. The CDR3 extends over 16 amino acids. V lost 0 bases and J lost 0, with 10 bases in between. CDR3 sequence reads: CASSVGAESSYNEQFF. The CDR3 bases are TGTGCCAGCAGCGTAGGGGCGGAAAGCTCCTACAATGAGCAGTTCTTC.

The chain combines TRBV13 with TRBJ1-3; unclear D gene. The CDR3 totals 15 residues. Per the germline V gene, CDR1 is PRHDT and CDR2 is FYEKMQ (reference sequence). Trimming pared 1 base from V and 0 bases from J, leaving 7 bases between. This CDR3 is CASSLAGFSGNTIYF. In DNA, the CDR3 is TGTGCCAGCAGCTTAGCCGGCTTCTCTGGAAACACCATATATTTT.

The V call is TRBV30, the J call TRBJ2-2; unclear D gene. This CDR3 spans 15 amino acids. Looked up from germline, CDR1 is GTSNPN and CDR2 is SVGIG (reference sequence). Trimming left V 0 bases short and J 2 bases short, with 10 bases between. For the CDR3, the DNA is TGTGCCTGGAGTGTACGGCAGGATAACACCGGGGAGCTGTTTTTT. This sequence encodes CAWSVRQDNTGELFF.

This clone was counted a single time. The gene calls are TRBV28 and TRBJ1-2, with D possibly matching TRBD1 (5 bases). Germline CDR1 and CDR2: MDHEN and SYDVKM. V lost 2 bases and J lost 4, with 11 bases in between. This CDR3 is built from 14 residues. DNA for the CDR3: TGTGCCAGCAGTTTAAGGGACGCCAGCTATGGCTACACCTTC. It encodes CASSLRDASYGYTF.

This clone was picked up a small number of times. This chain joins TRBV3-1 (or the pseudogene TRBV3-2) and TRBJ1-3, with 7 bases aligning to TRBD1. After removal of 5 bases from V and 0 bases from J, the junction contained 4 bases not matched to a gene. From germline, CDR1 is LGHDT and CDR2 YNNKEL (reference sequence). CDR3 length: 15 residues. The CDR3 loop is CASSNRGSSGNTIYF. CDR3 coding DNA: TGTGCCAGCAGCAACAGGGGAAGCTCTGGAAACACCATATATTTT.